The 24 T cell receptor beta chains reported below all come from one sample, sequenced in a study of blood T cell repertoires in COVID-19. Assay used: immunoSEQ multiplex PCR; TCRdb lists only in-frame clones, some missing. The sample shows tens of thousands of clones, approximately 82% of them seen only once. The material sequenced was peripheral blood. All receptors come from a human donor in a cohort sampled during active COVID-19.

The V gene is TRBV27, the J gene TRBJ2-3, with D hard to call. The CDR3 covers 11 residues. Deletions cut 7 bases from V and 5 bases from J, with 7 bases between. Germline V gene lookup returns CDR1 MNHEY and CDR2 SMNVEV (reference sequence). The CDR3 spells CASKIQDTQYF. The DNA of the CDR3 is TGTGCCAGCAAAATACAAGATACGCAGTATTTT.

This clone was seen only once. The chain employs TRBV5-1 and TRBJ2-4, with TRBD1 matching 8 bases. The ends lost 0 bases at V and 8 bases at J; junction bases unmatched: 4. Germline assignment: CDR1 SGHRS and CDR2 YFSETQ. The CDR3 covers 14 residues. CDR3 region: CASSLAGGFDIQYF. The CDR3, as DNA: TGCGCCAGCAGCTTGGCAGGGGGCTTCGACATTCAGTACTTC. Full variable domain (remainder filled in from reference TRBV5-1 and TRBJ2-4): KAGVTQTPRYLIKTRGQQVTLSCSPISGHRSVSWYQQTPGQGLQFLFEYFSETQRNKGNFPGRFSGRQFSNSRSEMNVSTLELGDSALYLCASSLAGGFDIQYFGAGTRLSVL.

J is TRBJ1-6 and V is TRBV27, with D possibly matching TRBD1 (5 bases). Germline values: CDR1 MNHEY, CDR2 SMNVEV (reference sequence). This CDR3 contains 14 residues. Trimming shortened V by 3 bases and J by 7 bases, and 10 bases separated the two germline ends. CDR3 in amino acids: CASSLGGNNSPLHF. The CDR3 DNA follows: TGTGCCAGCAGTTTGGGGGGGAACAATTCACCCCTCCACTTT.

The chain carries TRBV27 and TRBJ1-1, with 8 positions matching TRBD1. Germline assignment: CDR1 MNHEY and CDR2 SMNVEV (reference sequence). The CDR3 contains 14 residues. V was pared by 6 bases and J by 5 bases, with 8 bases of the junction left unmatched. The DNA of the CDR3 is TGTGCCAGCAGGTTACAGGGGGTGGTAACTGAAGCTTTCTTT. Translation gives CASRLQGVVTEAFF.

This clone came up once. The rearrangement uses TRBV11-3 and TRBJ2-7; no clear D. From germline, CDR1 is SGHNT and CDR2 YENEEA. This CDR3 is 13 amino acids long. Trimming shortened V by 9 bases and J by 3 bases, and 15 bases separated the two germline ends. CDR3 in amino acids: CASTTPPGYEQYF. The CDR3 DNA follows: TGTGCCAGTACTACCCCCCCGGGCTACGAGCAGTACTTC.

This sequence joins TRBV5-5 and TRBJ1-3; D may be TRBD1 (6 bases). Germline lookup yields CDR1 SGHKS and CDR2 YYEKEE (reference sequence). Trimming left V 0 bases short and J 3 bases short, with 7 bases between. The CDR3 has 14 amino acids. The CDR3 here is CASSLGTDGNTIYF. CDR3 DNA: TGTGCCAGCAGCTTGGGGACAGATGGAAACACCATATATTTT. Full variable domain (outside the CDR3, taken from reference TRBV5-5 and TRBJ1-3): DAGVTQSPTHLIKTRGQQVTLRCSPISGHKSVSWYQQVLGQGPQFIFQYYEKEERGRGNFPDRFSARQFPNYSSELNVNALLLGDSALYLCASSLGTDGNTIYFGEGSWLTVV.

The chain links TRBV18 to TRBJ2-5; no reliable D call. V lost 3 bases and J 2 bases, leaving 10 bases between the germline ends. Germline V gene sequence: CDR1 KGHSH, CDR2 LQKENI. The CDR3 sequence is 14 residues long. The DNA of the CDR3 is TGTGCCAGCTCACCCGCCGGCGGACAAGAGACCCAGTACTTC. Residues: CASSPAGGQETQYF. Together with reference TRBV18 and TRBJ2-5, the CDR3 gives the full variable domain: NAGVMQNPRHLVRRRGQEARLRCSPMKGHSHVYWYRQLPEEGLKFMVYLQKENIIDESGMPKERFSAEFPKEGPSILRIQQVVRGDSAAYFCASSPAGGQETQYFGPGTRLLVL.

The rearrangement uses TRBV28 and TRBJ1-6, with 9 bases matching TRBD1. Germline V gene lookup returns CDR1 MDHEN and CDR2 SYDVKM. CDR3 length: 15 amino acids. The V and J ends lost 6 bases and 9 bases, in that order; junction bases with no gene match: 9. In DNA form, the CDR3 reads TGTGCCAGCAGCCCGAACAGGGGGCCCTCTTCACCCCTCCACTTT. The encoded protein is CASSPNRGPSSPLHF.

V and J are TRBV14 and TRBJ2-7; D call uncertain. Deletions cut 1 base from V and 3 bases from J, with 7 bases between. The CDR3 sequence is 13 residues long. Germline loops: CDR1 SGHDN, CDR2 FVKESK. In DNA, the CDR3 is TGTGCCAGCAGCCAAGTTACATACTACGAGCAGTACTTC. It encodes CASSQVTYYEQYF.

This sequence joins TRBV6-1 and TRBJ2-1, with 7 nucleotides matching TRBD2. The CDR3 consists of 16 residues. Germline trimming cut 3 bases from V and 4 bases from J; bases unmatched to any gene: 9. Germline CDR1 MNHNS, CDR2 SASEGT. The CDR3 nucleotides are TGTGCCAGCAGTGAGGGCGGGAGTGGGGTATACAATGAGCAGTTCTTC. It specifies CASSEGGSGVYNEQFF.

This chain uses TRBV3-1 (or the pseudogene TRBV3-2) with TRBJ2-1; 9 bases map to TRBD2. The germline CDR1 and CDR2 sequences are LGHDT and YNNKEL (reference sequence). Germline trimming cut 6 bases from V and 7 bases from J; bases unmatched to any gene: 7. The CDR3 loop spans 14 amino acids. For the CDR3, the DNA is TGTGCCAGCAGGACCGCGGGAGGGCGGAATGAGCAGTTCTTC. This sequence encodes CASRTAGGRNEQFF.

V is TRBV5-5 and J is TRBJ2-2; 7 nucleotides agree with TRBD2. Germline V CDR1 and CDR2: SGHKS, YYEKEE (reference sequence). J gave up 2 bases and V 0 bases, and 4 bases lay outside the gene matches. This CDR3 region has 16 residues. The CDR3 coding sequence is TGTGCCAGCAGCTTGGGGGCGGGAGTTAACACCGGGGAGCTGTTTTTT. Its translation is CASSLGAGVNTGELFF.

CDR3 nucleotide sequence: TGCAGCGTTGGAAGGGCAGGATCGTATCGGCGGGAGGGCAATGAGCAGTTCTTC. Amino acid sequence: CSVGRAGSYRREGNEQFF. This sequence joins TRBV29-1 and TRBJ2-1; TRBD2 agrees at 9 bases. Germline V gene lookup returns CDR1 SQVTM and CDR2 ANQGSEA. The ends lost 4 bases at V and 6 bases at J; junction bases unmatched: 19. This CDR3 is built from 18 residues.

Here the CDR3 reads CSVEDRSGQEYF. The CDR3 DNA reads as TGCAGCGTTGAAGATCGAAGCGGGCAGGAGTACTTC. V usage is TRBV29-1 and J usage is TRBJ2-4, with D maybe TRBD2 (6 bases). CDR3 length: 12 residues. Germline-derived CDR1 and CDR2 are SQVTM and ANQGSEA. Trimming shortened V by 0 bases and J by 14 bases, and 14 bases separated the two germline ends.

The chain couples TRBV5-1 to TRBJ2-5; the D gene is possibly TRBD1 (6 bases). V was cut by 3 bases and J by 2 bases, with 11 bases left in between. CDR1 is SGHRS and CDR2 is YFSETQ in the germline V gene. There are 14 residues in the CDR3. The CDR3 nucleotides read TGCGCCAGCAGCTCTGGACAGTCACAAGAGACCCAGTACTTC. It codes for CASSSGQSQETQYF.

The genes are TRBV3-1 (or the pseudogene TRBV3-2) and TRBJ2-5; D is possibly TRBD2 (6 bases). Trimming pared 4 bases from V and 4 bases from J, leaving 10 bases between. Per the germline V gene, CDR1 is LGHDT and CDR2 is YNNKEL (reference sequence). The CDR3 loop spans 13 amino acids. CDR3 in amino acids: CASSLLAGETQYF. DNA for the CDR3: TGTGCCAGCAGCCTACTAGCCGGAGAGACCCAGTACTTC.

The J gene is TRBJ2-7, the V gene TRBV28, with 8 bases matching TRBD2. The germline V gene encodes CDR1 MDHEN and CDR2 SYDVKM. The CDR3 runs 14 residues. The trim removed 1 base at V and 6 bases at J, leaving 5 bases unmatched. The CDR3 is CASSLLAGYGEQYF. Written as DNA, the CDR3 is TGTGCCAGCAGTTTATTAGCGGGATACGGCGAGCAGTACTTC.

The chain has TRBV11-2 and TRBJ2-6, with 9 bases fitting TRBD1. Per germline, CDR1 SGHAT and CDR2 FQNNGV. Losses at the gene ends were 4 bases for V and 2 bases for J; bases not matched to a gene: 6. The CDR3 length is 17 residues. CDR3 sequence (DNA): TGTGCCAGCAGCTCGGGACAGGGACTGGCTGGGGCCAACGTCCTGACTTTC. This codes for CASSSGQGLAGANVLTF.

The chain combines TRBV7-2 with TRBJ2-7; 9 bases agree with TRBD1. Germline CDR1 reads SGHTA; CDR2 reads FQGNSA. Germline trimming cut 5 bases from V and 3 bases from J; bases unmatched to any gene: 8. This CDR3 contains 15 residues. The CDR3 protein is CASSLDRGRFYEQYF. In nucleotides, the CDR3 is TGTGCCAGCAGCCTTGACAGGGGGAGATTCTACGAGCAGTACTTC.

V and J are TRBV6-1 and TRBJ2-5; D is ambiguous. The V gene lost 3 bases and the J gene lost 5 bases, with 10 bases spanning the gap. CDR3 size: 13 residues. The V gene's germline CDR1 is MNHNS and CDR2 SASEGT. In DNA form, the CDR3 reads TGTGCCAGCAGTGACAGTTTCGGGGAGACCCAGTACTTC. Protein product: CASSDSFGETQYF.

The V call is TRBV6-6, the J call TRBJ2-3; 8 nucleotides align to TRBD2. The ends lost 6 bases at V and 3 bases at J; junction bases unmatched: 8. CDR1 and CDR2 from the germline V gene are MNHNY and SVGAGI (reference sequence). This CDR3 is 15 amino acids long. The CDR3 sequence: CASSTVSGRTDTQYF. The CDR3 DNA follows: TGTGCCAGCAGCACCGTGAGCGGGAGAACAGATACGCAGTATTTT.

V and J are TRBV7-2 and TRBJ1-2; the match to TRBD1 covers 11 bases. CDR3 length: 15 residues. CDR1 is SGHTA and CDR2 is FQGNSA in the germline V gene. Unmatched junction bases numbered 6, after V lost 1 base and J lost 8 bases. The CDR3 sequence is CASSLDRTGGEGYTF. The CDR3 DNA reads TGTGCCAGCAGCTTAGACCGGACAGGGGGCGAGGGCTACACCTTC.

The rearrangement links TRBV7-2 to TRBJ2-3; 7 bases match TRBD2. Trimming at V came to 2 bases and at J to 0 bases, leaving 11 bases not matched to a gene. Germline CDR1 and CDR2: SGHTA and FQGNSA. The CDR3 is made up of 18 amino acids. The CDR3 is CASSLLFWGAGSTDTQYF. The CDR3 DNA is TGTGCCAGCAGCTTATTGTTCTGGGGAGCGGGAAGCACAGATACGCAGTATTTT.

The chain combines TRBV6-2 or TRBV6-3 with TRBJ1-1; perhaps TRBD1 as D (5 bases). CDR1 is MNHEY and CDR2 is SVGEGT in the germline V gene. The ends were cut back, 5 bases at V and 4 bases at J, with 11 bases in the middle. The CDR3 has 13 amino acids. The chain's CDR3 is CASSPTAGTEAFF. In DNA form, the CDR3 reads TGTGCCAGCAGTCCGACAGCTGGCACTGAAGCTTTCTTT.